The T cell receptor (beta chain) under discussion was sequenced for a study of siplizumab effects on memory and regulatory T cells. Germline V lookup: CDR1 SQVTM, CDR2 ANQGSEA. V dropped 4 bases and J dropped 5 bases, with 10 bases sitting between them. The CDR3 covers 12 residues. Study-wide findings and caveats: A major contribution to the alloresponse seemed to be made by naive T cells, which seemed more diverse than memory cells. Significantly reduced by siplizumab was the cumulative frequency of alloreactive sequences, namely those traceable to unstimulated CD4+ memory cells. Under siplizumab, an average roughly 63% of mappable alloreactive CD4+ clones were Treg-derived, compared with approximately 30% in controls.

As for this clone: Antigen: not known.

Assays were performed on 95,000 to 100,000 TCR templates per sample. The method was immunoSEQ multiplex PCR; TCRdb's version includes in-frame clones alone and lacks a portion of them. The sample contains more than 95,000 clones, over 90% of which appear only once. This chain uses TRBV29-1 with TRBJ2-3; TRBD1 is a possible D gene (6 bases). The receptor was derived from a human donor in good health. The material sequenced was Tregs sorted from blood. This CDR3 is CSVVRGQDTQYF. The CDR3 bases are TGCAGCGTTGTCAGGGGACAAGATACGCAGTATTTT.